The rows below give T cell receptor beta chains drawn from one sample of a study of T cell repertoires in cytomegalovirus infection. TCRdb re-analysed the reads in MiXCR, keeping a single row per CDR3 protein. Of about 830,000 distinct CDR3 sequences in the sample, around a third are singletons; the top ten hold 9.5% to 15%. Their specific antigens are unknown. Sequences were derived from cultured CD8+ T cells from PBMCs, sampled from culture after CMV antigen stimulation. The receptors were gathered from a human donor in good health (CMV status not recorded). Some clones in this sample may be carry-over from other donors' samples. Each CDR3 is given with its conserved first and last residue. D genes are given only for firm matches. Some rows mark clone size as missing; the rest say once, few, many or name a class of expanded clone.

V,size,J,D,DNA,CDR3
TRBV27,many,TRBJ1-2,.,TGTGCCAGCAGTTTACAAGGGGCAGGATATGGCTACACCTTC,CASSLQGAGYGYTF
TRBV12-3/TRBV12-4,.,TRBJ2-1,.,TGTGCCAGCACCCCCCAGGGGGGACTCTACAATGAGCAGTTCTTC,CASTPQGGLYNEQFF
TRBV10-2,few,TRBJ2-1,TRBD2,TGCGCCAGCAACCCCCAGCGGGGGGGCTCCGATGAGCAGTTCTTC,CASNPQRGGSDEQFF
TRBV6-1,.,TRBJ1-2,.,TGTGCCAGCAGTGAACGAGGAAGTGTGGCTAACTATGGCTACACCTTC,CASSERGSVANYGYTF
TRBV28,.,TRBJ2-5,.,TGTGCCAGCGGACTGGGACTGAGACAAGAGACCCAGTACTTC,CASGLGLRQETQYF
TRBV6-2/TRBV6-3,.,TRBJ2-7,TRBD1,TGTGCCAGCAGACAACCGGGACAGGGAATAAGAGGGAAATACGAGCAGTACTTC,CASRQPGQGIRGKYEQYF
TRBV12-5,few,TRBJ1-5,.,TGTGCTAGTGGTTGCCCCCGGGACAGCAATCAGCCCCAGCATTTT,CASGCPRDSNQPQHF
TRBV6-6,.,TRBJ2-1,TRBD1,TGTGCCAGCAGTGGACAGGGGTGGGATAATGAGCAGTTCTTC,CASSGQGWDNEQFF
TRBV6-5,.,TRBJ1-1,.,TGTGCCAGCAGGTACAGGGTGTACACTGAAGCTTTCTTT,CASRYRVYTEAFF
TRBV5-5,.,TRBJ1-5,.,TGTGCCAGCAGCTTGGTGGGGCAGTGGAATCAGCCCCAGCATTTT,CASSLVGQWNQPQHF
TRBV7-4,few,TRBJ2-1,TRBD1,TGTGCCAGCAGCTTAGCCCCAGGACAGGGCAGCAATGAGCAGTTCTTC,CASSLAPGQGSNEQFF
TRBV6-5,few,TRBJ2-7,.,TGTGCCAGCAGTTACTCGGATAGCTCCTACGAGCAGTACTTC,CASSYSDSSYEQYF
TRBV23-1,many,TRBJ1-1,.,TGCGCCAGCAGTCAAGACTGGGGGGGCCCTCCTGAAGCTTTCTTT,CASSQDWGGPPEAFF
TRBV6-6,few,TRBJ2-7,.,TGTGCCAGTTCCAAGGGACTCACATTCTCCTACGAGCAGTACTTC,CASSKGLTFSYEQYF
TRBV6-1,few,TRBJ2-1,.,TGTGCCAGCGGGCCCGGGGCTGAGCAGTTCTTC,CASGPGAEQFF
TRBV7-8,many,TRBJ1-2,.,TGTGCCAGCAGCTTGGTCCTGAATCGGGATGGCTACACCTTC,CASSLVLNRDGYTF
TRBV12-3/TRBV12-4,.,TRBJ1-1,TRBD1,TGTGCCAGCAGTTTGCTATGGACAGGGGATGGCGGCACTGAAGCTTTCTTT,CASSLLWTGDGGTEAFF
TRBV7-8,.,TRBJ1-1,.,TGTGCCAGCGGATTACTCCACACTGAAGCTTTCTTT,CASGLLHTEAFF